This TCR beta chain was sequenced in a study of PD-1 blockade in classical Hodgkin lymphoma. General study findings and limits: Some patients started nivolumab under 1 year after ASCT, and they were excluded. Possible causes of repertoire differences, disease activity or prior therapy, remain undefined.

The CDR3 contains 13 residues. From germline, CDR1 is SGHVS and CDR2 FQNEAQ. V was trimmed by 1 base and J by 7 bases, leaving 10 bases between them. Comment on this clone: The target antigen is unknown.

The table came from immunoSEQ multiplex PCR; TCRdb's copy has only in-frame clones and leaves some out. The table shows a few thousand clones, with 87% occurring only once. No patient escaped relapse after autologous stem cell transplantation, and brentuximab vedotin exposure varied. Purification of CD4+ T cells from thawed PBMCs was achieved by magnetic negative selection. Best overall response was complete response, partial response or progressive disease in these relapsed/refractory classical Hodgkin lymphoma patients. The receptor comes from a human donor with classical Hodgkin lymphoma. The chain has TRBV7-8 and TRBJ1-2; D gene uncertain. This specimen was CD4+ T cells from blood, taken at baseline. The CDR3 spells CASSLGETSGYTF. The CDR3 DNA follows: TGTGCCAGCAGCTTAGGGGAGACCAGTGGCTACACCTTC.